The rows below give T cell receptor beta chains drawn from one sample of a study of OX40 agonist ivuxolimab in advanced cancers. This table comes from immunoSEQ multiplex PCR, and its TCRdb copy is limited to in-frame clones, with some not included. Altogether about 64,000 clones are present, around 84% being singletons, with the ten largest covering 2.5% to 3.5%. Sequencing was performed on CD4+ or CD8+ T cells sorted from blood, taken in a trial of the OX40 agonist ivuxolimab. These receptors came from an adult with an advanced solid tumor such as melanoma, head and neck, liver or kidney cancer. The CDR3 runs from the conserved cysteine through the conserved F or W. A D gene is named only where the DNA matches it firmly. Size is omitted from some rows. Given values are once, few, many or a class for expanded clones.

few,TRBV28,TRBJ1-2,-,TGTGCCAGCAGTTCCTTCGTTCGTCTAAAAGGGAATGGCTACACCTTC,CASSSFVRLKGNGYTF
few,TRBV28,TRBJ1-6,-,TGTGCCAGCACCGATAGGGTCTCGGCCCTCCACTTT,CASTDRVSALHF
-,TRBV5-1,TRBJ2-1,-,TGCGCCAGCAGCGCGACCAGGGGATTTGAGCAGTTCTTC,CASSATRGFEQFF
-,TRBV15,TRBJ2-7,TRBD2,TGTGCCACCAGGGAACGGACTAGCGGGATCTTCTACGAGCAGTACTTC,CATRERTSGIFYEQYF
-,TRBV19,TRBJ2-1,-,TGTGCCAGTAGTAGGTCCGCCCAGGGCTCCTACAATGAGCAGTTCTTC,CASSRSAQGSYNEQFF
-,TRBV4-3,TRBJ2-2,-,TGCGCCAGCAGCCAAGATTGGGCCACCGGGGAGCTGTTTTTT,CASSQDWATGELFF
-,TRBV9,TRBJ2-7,TRBD1,TGTGCCAGCAGCGTCGGACAGGGCTACTACGAGCAGTACTTC,CASSVGQGYYEQYF
-,TRBV7-5,TRBJ2-3,-,TGTGCCCAAAGAGGTAGCGGGAGGGCCATAGATACGCAGTATTTT,CAQRGSGRAIDTQYF
-,TRBV7-2,TRBJ2-2,-,TGTGCCAGCAGCCCGGCGGGGGCCTCCGGGGAGCTGTTTTTT,CASSPAGASGELFF
-,TRBV6-1,TRBJ1-5,-,TGTGCCAGCACCGAACGGGGCACCAATCAGCCCCAGCATTTT,CASTERGTNQPQHF
-,TRBV28,TRBJ1-3,-,TGTGCCAGCAGTTTCCGACCCCCGAGCTCTGGAAACACCATATATTTT,CASSFRPPSSGNTIYF
-,TRBV28,TRBJ1-3,-,TGTGCCAGCAGTCACCGCCTGGGGGGTTCAGTTGGAAACACCATATATTTT,CASSHRLGGSVGNTIYF
once,TRBV6-1,TRBJ2-7,TRBD1,TGTGCCAGCAGTCTGGAAGGACAGGGACACGAGCAGTACTTC,CASSLEGQGHEQYF
-,TRBV11-2,TRBJ2-3,-,TGTGCCAGCAGCTCGACCCCAGATACGCAGTATTTT,CASSSTPDTQYF
few,TRBV9,TRBJ2-5,-,TGTGCCAGCAGCGCCAGACAGCTGGAGACCCAGTACTTC,CASSARQLETQYF
-,TRBV4-2,TRBJ2-7,-,TGTGCCAGCAGCCAAGGAACGGGGGAATCCGAGCAGTACTTC,CASSQGTGESEQYF